These 27 T cell receptor beta chains came from one sample sequenced in a study of blood T cell repertoires in COVID-19 (dated by TCRdb to the early 2020s). Preparation of the library involved the immunoSEQ multiplex PCR assay. TCRdb mirrors the immuneACCESS table, restricted to in-frame sequences. Some clones are absent from its copies; in checked studies, under half trace to an unresolved V gene, and the reason for the others is unknown. The sample has around 78,000 clones on record, around 90% of them singletons. The ten largest clones capture around 1% of the sample. Sequencing was performed on peripheral blood. These receptors were obtained from a woman aged 45-60 years in a cohort sampled during active COVID-19.

Written as DNA, the CDR3 is TGTGCCAGCAGCTCGGGACAGGGTAAGGCCTATGGCTACACCTTC. This encodes CASSSGQGKAYGYTF. The rearrangement uses TRBV5-5 and TRBJ1-2; 9 bases map to TRBD1. Trimming cost V 3 bases and J 4 bases; bases outside gene matches: 7. The CDR3 is 15 amino acids. The V gene's germline CDR1 is SGHKS and CDR2 YYEKEE (reference sequence).

The chain couples TRBV2 to TRBJ1-1; D is uncertain. Trimming pared 8 bases from V and 3 bases from J, leaving 7 bases between. Germline assignment: CDR1 SNHLY and CDR2 FYNNEI. The CDR3 extends over 11 amino acids. Here the CDR3 DNA reads TGTGCCAGCCAGTACCACACTGAAGCTTTCTTT. It codes for CASQYHTEAFF.

This clone appeared a single time. The rearrangement uses TRBV5-1 and TRBJ2-4; D might be TRBD1 (5 bases). Germline CDR1 is SGHRS and CDR2 is YFSETQ. Trimming removed 0 bases at V and 12 bases at J, with 13 bases between. The CDR3 has 13 residues. The CDR3 spells CASSLGSGYDQYF. CDR3 nucleotides: TGCGCCAGCAGCTTGGGATCAGGGTATGATCAGTACTTC. Variable domain in full (rest from reference TRBV5-1 and TRBJ2-4): KAGVTQTPRYLIKTRGQQVTLSCSPISGHRSVSWYQQTPGQGLQFLFEYFSETQRNKGNFPGRFSGRQFSNSRSEMNVSTLELGDSALYLCASSLGSGYDQYFGAGTRLSVL.

The chain recombines TRBV28 with TRBJ2-6, with D maybe TRBD1 (6 bases). CDR3 length: 15 residues. The V and J ends lost 7 bases and 4 bases respectively, with 14 bases between them. Germline values: CDR1 MDHEN, CDR2 SYDVKM. DNA of the CDR3: TGTGCCAGCAATCCAGGGGCGGCCGGGGCCAACGTCCTGACTTTC. This encodes CASNPGAAGANVLTF.

The chain recombines TRBV18 with TRBJ2-5; tentative D call: TRBD1 (6 bases). V lost 1 base and J lost 4, with 7 bases in between. The CDR3 totals 13 residues. Germline V gives CDR1 KGHSH, CDR2 LQKENI. The CDR3 sequence: CASSPQQGETQYF. Written as DNA, the CDR3 is TGTGCCAGCTCACCACAACAGGGAGAGACCCAGTACTTC.

The V and J genes are TRBV7-9 and TRBJ1-5; perhaps TRBD1 as D (6 bases). This CDR3 is built from 16 residues. Germline V gene lookup returns CDR1 SEHNR and CDR2 FQNEAQ (reference sequence). Between the trimmed V and J ends, which lost 1 base and 4 bases, there was a span of 14 bases. The CDR3 is CASSLGVGQRNQPQHF. For the CDR3, the DNA is TGTGCCAGCAGCTTAGGTGTGGGACAACGAAATCAGCCCCAGCATTTT.

The rearrangement joins TRBV7-6 to TRBJ1-6; possibly TRBD1 for D (5 bases). The CDR3 has 16 amino acids. The germline CDR1 and CDR2 sequences are SGHVS and FNYEAQ. V was clipped by 5 bases and J by 9 bases, with 20 bases between them. CDR3 sequence (DNA): TGTGCCAGCAGCCTCCAAGGGTCTTTGGGGGGTTCACCCCTCCACTTT. Translation gives CASSLQGSLGGSPLHF.

The gene calls are TRBV27 and TRBJ1-4, with 7 nucleotides matching TRBD1. This CDR3 comprises 15 residues. Germline lookup yields CDR1 MNHEY and CDR2 SMNVEV (reference sequence). Germline trimming cut 5 bases from V and 5 bases from J; bases unmatched to any gene: 8. The CDR3 DNA is TGTGCCAGCAGTCCCCTAGGGGGCATGAATGAAAAACTGTTTTTT. This encodes CASSPLGGMNEKLFF.

V usage is TRBV3-1 (or the pseudogene TRBV3-2) and J usage is TRBJ1-1; maybe TRBD1 (6 bases). This CDR3 has 15 residues. V dropped 3 bases and J dropped 4 bases, with 15 bases sitting between them. Germline assignment: CDR1 LGHDT and CDR2 YNNKEL (reference sequence). The CDR3 protein is CASSHHREPTTEAFF. DNA of the CDR3: TGTGCCAGCAGCCACCACAGGGAGCCGACCACTGAAGCTTTCTTT.

The chain uses TRBV11-2 and TRBJ2-7, with D maybe TRBD1 (6 bases). Trimming left V 6 bases short and J 0 bases short, with 18 bases between. CDR3 size: 16 residues. Germline V lookup: CDR1 SGHAT, CDR2 FQNNGV. Here the CDR3 DNA reads TGTGCCAGCAGAAGACCGGGACATACCCTCTCCTACGAGCAGTACTTC. Its protein is CASRRPGHTLSYEQYF.

The chain uses TRBV7-8 and TRBJ2-5, with 7 bases matching TRBD2. Germline V gene data show CDR1 as SGHVS and CDR2 as FQNEAQ. The CDR3 has 14 residues. With 5 bases clipped from V and 2 bases from J, the junction kept 5 bases outside the gene matches. The CDR3 region is CASSVRDYQETQYF. CDR3 coding DNA: TGTGCCAGCAGCGTCCGGGACTATCAAGAGACCCAGTACTTC.

The chain links TRBV29-1 to TRBJ2-7, with 9 bases identical to TRBD1. This CDR3 region has 14 residues. The ends lost 5 bases at V and 4 bases at J; junction bases unmatched: 9. CDR1 SQVTM and CDR2 ANQGSEA come from the germline V gene. CDR3 residues: CSVTGGAGLYEQYF. CDR3 sequence (DNA): TGCAGCGTTACAGGGGGCGCCGGGTTGTACGAGCAGTACTTC.

This clone came up a few times. This sequence joins TRBV5-1 and TRBJ1-1, with a weak D call TRBD1 (5 bases). Germline-derived CDR1 and CDR2 are SGHRS and YFSETQ. The length of the CDR3 is 14 residues. Trimming shortened V by 0 bases and J by 1 base, and 7 bases separated the two germline ends. CDR3 sequence reads: CASSLGQRNTEAFF. In DNA, the CDR3 is TGCGCCAGCAGCTTGGGACAGAGGAACACTGAAGCTTTCTTT.

As regards this clone: At the DNA level, this CDR3 is encoded by other sequences in the same sample as well. This chain joins TRBV19 and TRBJ1-5; TRBD1 aligns across 10 bases. The V segment lost 5 bases and the J segment 2 bases; nucleotides outside the gene matches: 0. Germline V gives CDR1 LNHDA, CDR2 SQIVND (reference sequence). This CDR3 comprises 14 residues. The CDR3 DNA follows: TGTGCCAGTAGTGGACAGGGGGGCAATCAGCCCCAGCATTTT. Its protein is CASSGQGGNQPQHF.

The sample holds one count of this clone. This rearrangement joins TRBV28 to TRBJ1-2; D remains unclear. This CDR3 contains 15 residues. Germline-derived CDR1 and CDR2 are MDHEN and SYDVKM. Trimming stripped 1 base from V and 3 bases from J, with 12 bases between. The CDR3 coding sequence is TGTGCCAGCAGTTTATCCGCAAGGCGGGACTATGGCTACACCTTC. It encodes CASSLSARRDYGYTF.

The V call is TRBV28, the J call TRBJ2-7, with D possibly TRBD1 on 6 matching bases. V lost 6 bases to trimming and J lost 2 bases, with 11 bases between them. The CDR3 is made up of 13 amino acids. Germline values: CDR1 MDHEN, CDR2 SYDVKM. The chain's CDR3 is CASRGDNAYEQYF. As DNA, the CDR3 is TGTGCCAGCAGAGGGGACAACGCCTACGAGCAGTACTTC.

CDR3 sequence reads: CASSLAEHTGELFF. Here the CDR3 DNA reads TGTGCCAGCAGCTTAGCGGAGCACACCGGGGAGCTGTTTTTT. This chain connects TRBV7-2 to TRBJ2-2; D uncertain. There are 14 residues in the CDR3. The germline V gene has CDR1 SGHTA and CDR2 FQGNSA. V lost 0 bases and J 3 bases, leaving 5 bases between the germline ends.

The chain employs TRBV6-1 and TRBJ1-1; D ambiguous. V was clipped by 2 bases and J by 10 bases, with 8 bases between them. The CDR3 is 11 residues long. From germline, CDR1 is MNHNS and CDR2 SASEGT. CDR3 in amino acids: CASSERMAAFF. The CDR3 nucleotides are TGTGCCAGCAGTGAAAGAATGGCAGCTTTCTTT.

The V gene is TRBV7-9, the J gene TRBJ1-6; maybe TRBD1 (6 bases). The CDR3 has 15 residues. V lost 1 base and J 6 bases, leaving 10 bases between the germline ends. CDR1 and CDR2 (germline): SEHNR, FQNEAQ (reference sequence). CDR3: CASSLEGVSNSPLHF. CDR3 nucleotide sequence: TGTGCCAGCAGCTTAGAGGGGGTTAGTAATTCACCCCTCCACTTT.

V gene TRBV2 combines with J gene TRBJ1-5, with TRBD1 matching 8 bases. CDR3 length: 14 residues. CDR1 SNHLY and CDR2 FYNNEI come from the germline V gene. The ends lost 5 bases at V and 7 bases at J; junction bases unmatched: 7. The CDR3 spells CASSRTGREQPQHF. The DNA of the CDR3 is TGTGCCAGCAGTCGGACAGGGCGGGAGCAGCCCCAGCATTTT.

This clone was counted once. This chain uses TRBV2 with TRBJ1-4, with 9 nucleotides matching TRBD1. The V and J ends lost 7 bases and 5 bases, in that order; junction bases with no gene match: 2. Looked up from germline, CDR1 is SNHLY and CDR2 is FYNNEI. This CDR3 region has 13 residues. The DNA of the CDR3 is TGTGCCAGCAAGGACAGGGGAAATGAAAAACTGTTTTTT. Amino acid sequence: CASKDRGNEKLFF.

The rearrangement links TRBV6-6 to TRBJ2-2; 7 nucleotides agree with TRBD2. CDR1 and CDR2 from the germline V gene are MNHNY and SVGAGI (reference sequence). This CDR3 comprises 15 residues. Trimming cost V 6 bases and J 3 bases; bases outside gene matches: 7. The CDR3 is CASSLAGEDTGELFF. CDR3 bases: TGTGCCAGCAGCCTCGCGGGAGAGGACACCGGGGAGCTGTTTTTT.

The V and J genes are TRBV9 and TRBJ2-1; 7 positions match TRBD1. Germline V CDR1 and CDR2: SGDLS, YYNGEE. CDR3 length: 14 amino acids. V lost 6 bases, J lost 4 bases, and 7 bases stayed unmatched. The CDR3 coding sequence is TGTGCCAGCATGGGGACAGACTTTTACAATGAGCAGTTCTTC. This encodes CASMGTDFYNEQFF.

This rearrangement joins TRBV28 to TRBJ1-4; 7 bases map to TRBD1. The CDR3 runs 12 residues. The V gene end was trimmed by 6 bases and the J gene end by 13 bases; junction bases not matched to a gene: 8. CDR1 MDHEN and CDR2 SYDVKM come from the germline V gene. CDR3 sequence reads: CASRPPTGALFF. The CDR3, as DNA: TGTGCCAGCAGACCCCCCACAGGGGCACTGTTTTTT.

The V call is TRBV30, the J call TRBJ2-7; 7 bases agree with TRBD1. The V gene end was trimmed by 5 bases and the J gene end by 4 bases; junction bases not matched to a gene: 2. CDR3 length: 11 residues. Germline assignment: CDR1 GTSNPN and CDR2 SVGIG (reference sequence). Here the CDR3 reads CAWGTVYEQYF. In DNA, the CDR3 is TGTGCCTGGGGGACAGTTTACGAGCAGTACTTC.

This chain uses TRBV21-1 with TRBJ2-7; TRBD2, the D gene given by the table, was not confirmed from the DNA. TRBV21-1 is listed as a pseudogene. There are 14 residues in the CDR3. The CDR3 DNA sequence: TGTGCCAGCAGCAAATCGGAGCTAGCGGGAGAGGAGTACTTC. As protein: CASSKSELAGEEYF.

The V gene is TRBV6-5, the J gene TRBJ2-2; D gene uncertain. This CDR3 has 12 residues. Deletions cut 6 bases from V and 3 bases from J, with 5 bases between. In germline, CDR1 is MNHEY, CDR2 SVGAGI. The CDR3 loop is CASSQYTGELFF. Here the CDR3 DNA reads TGTGCCAGCAGCCAATACACCGGGGAGCTGTTTTTT.